The source of this T cell receptor beta chain is a study of cytomegalovirus exposure and HLA in healthy donors. Concerning this clone itself: Its matching antigen is unknown.

The PCR employed 60 Vbeta primers together with 13 Jbeta primers. The method was immunoSEQ multiplex PCR; TCRdb's version includes in-frame clones alone and lacks a portion of them. The profile shows around 100,000 clones, 50% to 75% of them singletons. This CDR3 region has 12 residues. Trimming shortened V by 2 bases and J by 4 bases, and 5 bases separated the two germline ends. Germline loops: CDR1 SGHDN, CDR2 FVKESK. Study-level results: In vitro data verified three CMV-associated chains as specific for CMV antigens.

Material: PBMCs. This receptor was identified in a man aged 30-40 years in good health and CMV-seronegative. V gene TRBV14 combines with J gene TRBJ1-2, with D possibly matching TRBD1 (5 bases). CDR3 DNA sequence: TGTGCCAGCAGCCAACAGGGCTATGGCTACACCTTC. Its protein product is CASSQQGYGYTF.